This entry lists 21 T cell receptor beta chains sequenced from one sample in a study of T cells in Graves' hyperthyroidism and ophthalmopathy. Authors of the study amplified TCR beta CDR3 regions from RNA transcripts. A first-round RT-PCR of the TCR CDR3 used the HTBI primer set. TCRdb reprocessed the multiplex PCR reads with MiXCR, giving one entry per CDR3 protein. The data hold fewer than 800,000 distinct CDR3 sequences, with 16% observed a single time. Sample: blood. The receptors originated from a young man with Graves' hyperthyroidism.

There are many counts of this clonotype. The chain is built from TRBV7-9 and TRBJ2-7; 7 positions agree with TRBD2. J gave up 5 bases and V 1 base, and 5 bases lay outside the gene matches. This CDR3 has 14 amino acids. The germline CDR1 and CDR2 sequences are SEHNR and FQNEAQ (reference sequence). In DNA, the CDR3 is TGTGCCAGCAGCTTAGACTCGGGGAGGGACGAGCAGTACTTC. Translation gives CASSLDSGRDEQYF.

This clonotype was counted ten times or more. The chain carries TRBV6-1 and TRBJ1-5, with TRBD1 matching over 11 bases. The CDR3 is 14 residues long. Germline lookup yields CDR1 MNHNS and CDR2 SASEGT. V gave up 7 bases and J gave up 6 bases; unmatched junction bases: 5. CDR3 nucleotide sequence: TGTGCCAGCAATCGGGGGACAGGGGGTCAGCCCCAGCATTTT. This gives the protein CASNRGTGGQPQHF.

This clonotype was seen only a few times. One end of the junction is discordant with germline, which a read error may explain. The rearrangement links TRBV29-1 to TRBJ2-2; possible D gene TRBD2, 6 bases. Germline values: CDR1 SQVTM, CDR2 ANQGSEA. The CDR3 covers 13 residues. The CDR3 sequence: CSVGRVHTGGLFF. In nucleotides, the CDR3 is TGCAGCGTTGGCAGGGTCCACACCGGGGGGCTGTTTTTT.

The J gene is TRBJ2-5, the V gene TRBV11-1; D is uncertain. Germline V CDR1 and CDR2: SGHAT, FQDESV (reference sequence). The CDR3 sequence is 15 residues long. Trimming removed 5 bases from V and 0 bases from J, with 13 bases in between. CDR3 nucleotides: TGTGCCAGCAGCCCAAGGGTCTTTTACCAAGAGACCCAGTACTTC. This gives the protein CASSPRVFYQETQYF.

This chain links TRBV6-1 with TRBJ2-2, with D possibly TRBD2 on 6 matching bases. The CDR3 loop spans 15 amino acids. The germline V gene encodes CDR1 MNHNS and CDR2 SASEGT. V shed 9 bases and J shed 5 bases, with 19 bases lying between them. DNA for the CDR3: TGTGCCAGTTCCCAGGGAGCGGGCTGGACCGGGGAGCTGTTTTTT. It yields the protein CASSQGAGWTGELFF.

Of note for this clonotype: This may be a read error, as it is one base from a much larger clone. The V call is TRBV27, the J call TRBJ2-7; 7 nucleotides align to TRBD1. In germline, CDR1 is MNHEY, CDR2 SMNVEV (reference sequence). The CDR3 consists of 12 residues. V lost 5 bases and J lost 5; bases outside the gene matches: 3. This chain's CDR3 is CASSPTGNEQYF. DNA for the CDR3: TGTGCCAGCAGTCCGACAGGGAACGAGCAGTACTTC.

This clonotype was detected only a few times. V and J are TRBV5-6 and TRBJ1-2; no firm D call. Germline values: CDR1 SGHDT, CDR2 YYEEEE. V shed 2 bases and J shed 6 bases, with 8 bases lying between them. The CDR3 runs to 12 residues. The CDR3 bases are TGTGCCAGCAGCTTCTCTCAGCATGGCTACACCTTC. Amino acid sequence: CASSFSQHGYTF.

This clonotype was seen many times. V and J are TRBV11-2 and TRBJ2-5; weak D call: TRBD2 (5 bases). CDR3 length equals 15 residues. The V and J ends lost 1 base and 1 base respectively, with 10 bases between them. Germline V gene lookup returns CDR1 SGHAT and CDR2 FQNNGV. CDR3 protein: CASSLAPSGQETQYF. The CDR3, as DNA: TGTGCCAGCAGCTTAGCCCCCAGCGGCCAAGAGACCCAGTACTTC. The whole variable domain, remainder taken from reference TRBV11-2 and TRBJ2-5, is EAGVAQSPRYKIIEKRQSVAFWCNPISGHATLYWYQQILGQGPKLLIQFQNNGVVDDSQLPKDRFSAERLKGVDSTLKIQPAKLEDSAVYLCASSLAPSGQETQYFGPGTRLLVL.

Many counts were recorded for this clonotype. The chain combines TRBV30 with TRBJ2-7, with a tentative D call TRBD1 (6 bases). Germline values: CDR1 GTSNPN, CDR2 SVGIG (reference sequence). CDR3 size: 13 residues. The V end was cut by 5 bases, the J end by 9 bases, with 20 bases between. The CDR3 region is CAWGDKDRLGQYF. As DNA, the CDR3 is TGTGCCTGGGGGGACAAGGACCGGCTGGGGCAGTACTTC. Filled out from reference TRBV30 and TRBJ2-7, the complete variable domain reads SQTIHQWPATLVQPVGSPLSLECTVEGTSNPNLYWYRQAAGRGLQLLFYSVGIGQISSEVPQNLSASRPQDRQFILSSKKLLLSDSGFYLCAWGDKDRLGQYFGPGTRLTVT.

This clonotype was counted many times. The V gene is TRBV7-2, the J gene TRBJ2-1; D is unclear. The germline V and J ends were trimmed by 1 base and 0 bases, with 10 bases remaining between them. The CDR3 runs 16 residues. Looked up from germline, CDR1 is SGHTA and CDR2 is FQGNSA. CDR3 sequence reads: CASSLDGGSSYNEQFF. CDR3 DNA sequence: TGTGCCAGCAGCTTAGACGGCGGTAGCTCCTACAATGAGCAGTTCTTC.

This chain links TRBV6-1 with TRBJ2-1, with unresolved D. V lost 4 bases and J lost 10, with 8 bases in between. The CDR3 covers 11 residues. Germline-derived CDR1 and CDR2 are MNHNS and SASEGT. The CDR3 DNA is TGTGCCAGCAGTGTGCCCAGGGAGCAGTTCTTC. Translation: CASSVPREQFF.

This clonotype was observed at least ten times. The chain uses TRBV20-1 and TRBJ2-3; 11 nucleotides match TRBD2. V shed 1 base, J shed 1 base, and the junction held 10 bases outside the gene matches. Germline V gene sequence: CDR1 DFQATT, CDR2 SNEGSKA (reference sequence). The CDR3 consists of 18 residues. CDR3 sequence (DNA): TGCAGTGCTAGAGTCGGGGGTAGCGGGAGGGCCGGCACAGATACGCAGTATTTT. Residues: CSARVGGSGRAGTDTQYF.

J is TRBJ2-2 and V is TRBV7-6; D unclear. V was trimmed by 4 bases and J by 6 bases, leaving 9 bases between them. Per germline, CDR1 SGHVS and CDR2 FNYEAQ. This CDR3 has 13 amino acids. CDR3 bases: TGTGCCAGCAGCTGGACGATAGCCGGGGAGCTGTTTTTT. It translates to CASSWTIAGELFF.

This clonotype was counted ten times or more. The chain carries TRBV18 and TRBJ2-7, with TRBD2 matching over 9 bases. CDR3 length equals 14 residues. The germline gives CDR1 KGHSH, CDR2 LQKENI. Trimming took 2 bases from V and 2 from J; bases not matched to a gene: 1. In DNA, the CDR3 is TGTGCCAGCTCACCAGCGGGAGGGCCCTACGAGCAGTACTTC. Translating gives CASSPAGGPYEQYF.

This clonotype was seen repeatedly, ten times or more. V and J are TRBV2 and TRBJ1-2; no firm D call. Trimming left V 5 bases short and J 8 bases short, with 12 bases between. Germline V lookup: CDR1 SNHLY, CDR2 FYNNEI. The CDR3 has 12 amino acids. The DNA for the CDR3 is TGTGCCAGCAGTCGACCGTCTCTAGGCTACACCTTC. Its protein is CASSRPSLGYTF.

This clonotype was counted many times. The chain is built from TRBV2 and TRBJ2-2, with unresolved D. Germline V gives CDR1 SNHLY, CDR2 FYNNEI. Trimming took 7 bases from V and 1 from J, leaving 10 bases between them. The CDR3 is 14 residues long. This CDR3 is CASTWTQNTGELFF. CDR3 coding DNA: TGTGCCAGCACTTGGACCCAGAACACCGGGGAGCTGTTTTTT.

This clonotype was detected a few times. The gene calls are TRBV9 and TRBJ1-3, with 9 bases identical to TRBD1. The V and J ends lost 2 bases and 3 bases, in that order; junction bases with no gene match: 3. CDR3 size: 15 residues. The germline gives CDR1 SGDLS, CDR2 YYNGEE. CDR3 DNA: TGTGCCAGCAGCGTCACAGGGGGCCATGGAAACACCATATATTTT. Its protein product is CASSVTGGHGNTIYF.

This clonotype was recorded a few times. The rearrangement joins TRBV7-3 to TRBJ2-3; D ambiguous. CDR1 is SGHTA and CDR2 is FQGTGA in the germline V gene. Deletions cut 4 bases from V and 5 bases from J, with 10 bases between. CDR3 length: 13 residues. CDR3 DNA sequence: TGTGCCAGCAGCTCCATTACGGGAGATACGCAGTATTTT. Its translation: CASSSITGDTQYF.

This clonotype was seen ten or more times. The CDR3 DNA is TGTGCCAGCAGATCGGGCTACGAGCAGTACTTC. Its protein product is CASRSGYEQYF. The rearrangement links TRBV2 to TRBJ2-7; D call uncertain. This CDR3 has 11 residues. V was pared by 6 bases and J by 3 bases, with 6 bases between. Germline V gene data show CDR1 as SNHLY and CDR2 as FYNNEI.

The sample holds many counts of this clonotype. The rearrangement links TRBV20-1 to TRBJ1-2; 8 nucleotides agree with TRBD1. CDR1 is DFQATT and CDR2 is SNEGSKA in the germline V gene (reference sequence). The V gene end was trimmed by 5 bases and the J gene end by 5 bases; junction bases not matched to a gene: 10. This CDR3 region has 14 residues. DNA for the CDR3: TGCAGTGCTTCTCGGGGACAGGATACTTATGGCTACACCTTC. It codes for CSASRGQDTYGYTF.

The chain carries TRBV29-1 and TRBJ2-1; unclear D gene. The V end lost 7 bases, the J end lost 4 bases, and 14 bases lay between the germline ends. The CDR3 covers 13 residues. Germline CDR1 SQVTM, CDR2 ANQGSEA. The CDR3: CSGWNTFYNEQFF. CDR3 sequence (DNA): TGCAGCGGCTGGAACACGTTTTACAATGAGCAGTTCTTC.